This T cell receptor beta chain appears in the sequencing data of a study of cytomegalovirus exposure and HLA in healthy donors listed by TCRdb under 2017. About the full investigation: In an earlier analysis of under 600 of the donors, around 290 Gb of sequence data and approximately 100 million unique TCR beta sequences from some 170 million T cells were reported. Approximately 310 gigabases of sequencing data and tens of millions of unique TCR sequences were included in an early release covering around 600 HLA-typed donors. Of the roughly 400 genotyped donors, approximately 82% fell in the genetic ancestry cluster associated with self-reported Caucasian donors. The study aimed to test whether cataloging public T cell receptors could reveal signatures of past pathogen exposure. The study profiled the T cell repertoires of 666 subjects by immunosequencing and related them to cytomegalovirus serostatus. In addition to the first cohort of around 670 subjects, a separate validation cohort of over 90 different subjects was used. High-throughput TCR immunosequencing, statistical association of individual TCRs with disease status, and machine learning were combined to predict cytomegalovirus infection status. A later analysis re-analyzed previously published TCR beta repertoires from 600 to 850 donors and added high-resolution HLA genotyping to study TCR occurrence patterns. The later analysis used no new phenotypic data to find candidate immune exposures, relying instead on TCR beta sequences and their occurrence across donors. An earlier analysis of 587 of the donors used high-throughput TCR beta sequencing to judge whether each TCR beta V gene segment behaved as functional or pseudogenic. Alongside the repertoire data, information on donor age, sex, ethnicity and CMV serostatus was compiled. Genome-wide SNP genotypes for about three fifths of the roughly 670 donors were used in a later genetic analysis, which treated that subset as a discovery cohort. All discovery cohort repertoires had been generated using a single sequencing platform. HLA typing covered class I and class II loci at four-digit resolution. The number of typed donors differed by locus: about 629-630 for A, B, C, DRB1 and DQB1; 522 for DQA1; some 590 for DPA1; and some 470 for DPB1. A handful of DR-DQ haplotypes were treated as single units for association and clustering because of strong linkage in the cohort. Among roughly 400 genotyped donors of the cohort, an average of approximately 240,000 unique TCR beta nucleotide sequences was sequenced per donor, of which approximately 18% were non-productive.

The cohort comprised fewer than 750 healthy bone marrow donors. All cohort members were sampled while nominally healthy, although unrecorded immune exposures were likely present. The donor tested CMV seronegative, placing the donor among the roughly 400 seronegative members of the cohort. Each donor provided a peripheral blood sample, and peripheral blood mononuclear cells were used for TCR beta sequencing. Genomic DNA was extracted from the blood cell samples with the Qiagen DNeasy Blood Extraction Kit. Trimming at the junction amounts to 3 bases on V and 11 bases on J, and the germline ends lie 13 bases apart. CDR1 and CDR2 are read off the germline V gene as MDHEN and SYDVKM. The CDR3 contains 12 residues, cysteine and phenylalanine counted. Kept here is only the CDR3 DNA, which spans 36 bases and is read in frame from base 1. Libraries were constructed by the immunoSEQ multiplex PCR assay. A mixture of 60 forward primers for TCR Vbeta segments and 13 reverse primers for TCR Jbeta segments was used in the multiplex PCR. The CDR3 region of rearranged TCR beta genes was amplified from genomic DNA by a multiplex PCR assay. The Illumina HiSeq System was used to sequence the amplified TCR beta libraries as 87-base-pair reads. The paper's data handling went like this. A later analysis counted approximately 84 million unique TCR beta chains across the 690 or so repertoires, and 9.5 million to 11 million of these chains were shared by at least two donors. Raw reads were error-corrected and collapsed into unique sequences with a nearest-neighbor algorithm that merged closely related sequences to remove PCR and sequencing errors. Alignment of CDR3 sequences to IMGT reference sequences was used to assign V, D and J gene segments. For a sequence to be retained, a match of at least six nucleotides was required to both a V gene segment and a J gene segment. Rearrangements were classified as productive when the CDR3 lacked stop codons and remained in frame with V and J, and all other rearrangements were classified as non-productive. Following IMGT convention, CDR3 was defined as the stretch from the second conserved V-encoded cysteine to the conserved J-encoded phenylalanine. In an earlier analysis of around 540 of the donors, sequences lacking an unambiguous match to a single V gene segment were excluded. An earlier analysis of several hundred of the donors called V segments functional above 56.7% productive rearrangements and segregating when the between-donor standard deviation exceeded 5%. A statistical classification framework was built to diagnose cytomegalovirus status from the catalog of TCR beta chain sequences. In a later analysis, TCR nucleotide sequences were compared against IMGT/GENE-DB human TR gene sequences so that V and J genes could be assigned. In a later analysis, CDR3 sequences and most-parsimonious VDJ recombination scenarios were assigned using the TCRdist pipeline. In a later analysis, every TCR beta chain was defined by the combination of its CDR3 amino acid sequence and its V-gene family, and reads without a unique V-gene family were dropped. As a way to deal with suspected cross-contamination and a sequencing artifact, a later analysis dropped roughly 600 nucleotide sequences that were highly shared and had low generation probability. For each public chain, a later analysis derived a clonal expansion index from normalized ranks of inferred template counts within each repertoire. In a later analysis, generation probabilities were computed using a VDJ recombination model fitted to out-of-frame rearrangements, and the results were checked against IGoR. Hypergeometric tests were used in a later analysis to score TCR-TCR, TCR-HLA and TCR-CMV co-occurrence, with a repertoire-size bias correction applied to the TCR pairs. A later analysis estimated false discovery rates by permuting HLA or CMV assignments 20 times. In a later analysis, co-occurring TCRs were grouped using DBSCAN, with TCRdist sequence similarity added in when clustering inside HLA-allele-positive subsets. For co-occurrence clustering, repertoires with fewer than 30,000 or more than 120,000 public chains were excluded, along with five or six repertoires with anomalous nucleotide sharing. TCRdb's version of the immuneACCESS table is confined to in-frame rearrangements and falls short of the full clone set. An unresolved V gene accounts for under half of the shortfall where checked; the remainder is of unknown origin. V, J and clone size reflect that table, while D and trimming were determined from the DNA. Recorded for this sample are about 140,000 clones; roughly 80% of them occurred a single time. Jointly, the top ten make up 2.5% to 3% of the sample.

This clone was observed a handful of times. Its antigen remains undetermined. The input lacks base qualities; no much larger clone sits a single base away. What the work shows at the level of the full study, not this receptor alone: In a later analysis, most CMV-associated TCR beta chains were found to appear HLA-restricted, with HLA associations seemingly driven largely by CMV exposure. According to a later analysis, parvovirus B19, influenza, CMV and Epstein-Barr virus appeared linked to several top co-occurrence clusters. According to the authors, the approach could potentially be generalized to other disease states and immunological phenotypes. Because the 87-base-pair reads could not distinguish some IMGT-functional V segments, including TRBV6-2 and TRBV6-3, those segments were excluded. A few of the identified cytomegalovirus-associated TCR beta chains were confirmed in vitro to be specific for cytomegalovirus antigens. Presence/absence analyses assumed roughly uniform sequencing depth across donors, an assumption that may not hold. A later genetic analysis reported fewer N-insertions in productive TCRs among donors in an Asian-associated ancestry cluster than the roughly 700-donor mean. Because some donors lacked HLA typing at each locus, the association tests relied only on the typed subset. In a later analysis, HLA-associated TCR beta chains showed more clonal expansion and lower generation probabilities than non-associated chains that were equally common. The only immune exposure information available for the cohort was CMV serostatus. The sequencing pipeline was judged likely to have produced a cluster of highly shared sequence variants as a technical artifact. A further reported finding was that TCR beta sequences accurately predicted the HLA-A and HLA-B alleles for most subjects in the first cohort. About 15 rarely observed V segments, including chromosome 9 orphons, were excluded from the earlier analysis of a few hundred of the donors because counts were too low. Across donors, most TCR sequences were observed very rarely, whereas some public TCRs were present in many individuals. A total of about 150 TCR beta chains were listed by the study as associated with cytomegalovirus. An earlier analysis of 587 of the donors showed that most TCR beta V segments appeared in productive rearrangements either about 90% or about 30% of the time, which broadly matched IMGT annotations. At a false discovery rate of 0.05, a later analysis linked fewer than 20,000 TCR beta sequences to specific HLA alleles. In a later analysis, TCR association rates were found to vary across HLA loci, with the most associated TCRs seen for DRB1 alleles and the fewest for HLA-C alleles. Assigning TCR associations to individual alleles was difficult when HLA alleles, especially DR and DQ, strongly co-occurred. Linkage disequilibrium might explain the correlated functional status among segregating V segments, but an unknown experimental factor could not be ruled out. In a later genetic analysis, a missense DCLRE1C variant was associated with V-gene and J-gene trimming of TCR beta chains, and the association was replicated in an independent cohort. The classifier was reported to diagnose cytomegalovirus status with high specificity and sensitivity in both the original and validation cohorts. In this cohort, only TCR beta chains were sequenced, and detectable features were limited by the absence of alpha or paired-chain data.

The receptor's source is a female donor in good health and CMV-seronegative. The sequenced sample was PBMCs. This chain joins TRBV28 to TRBJ1-1; no D gene call is confident. The DNA is as follows: TGTGCCAGCAGTTTCCCGGGAGGGTATGCTTTCTTT. Its protein product is CASSFPGGYAFF.